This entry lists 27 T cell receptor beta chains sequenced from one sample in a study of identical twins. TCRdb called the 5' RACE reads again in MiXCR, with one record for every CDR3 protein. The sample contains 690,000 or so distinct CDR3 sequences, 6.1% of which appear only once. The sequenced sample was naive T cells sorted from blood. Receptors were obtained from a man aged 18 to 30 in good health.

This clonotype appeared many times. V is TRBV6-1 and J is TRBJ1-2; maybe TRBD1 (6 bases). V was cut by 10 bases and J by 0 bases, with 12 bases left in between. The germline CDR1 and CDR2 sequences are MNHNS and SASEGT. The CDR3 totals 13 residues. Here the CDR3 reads CAIEDRTNYGYTF. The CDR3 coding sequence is TGTGCCATCGAAGACAGGACTAACTATGGCTACACCTTC.

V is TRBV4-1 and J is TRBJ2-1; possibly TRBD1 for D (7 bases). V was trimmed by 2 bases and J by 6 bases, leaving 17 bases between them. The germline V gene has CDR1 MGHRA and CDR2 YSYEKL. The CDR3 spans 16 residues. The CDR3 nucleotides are TGCGCCAGCAGCCAAATCGGCACCCAGGGGGGCAATGAGCAGTTCTTC. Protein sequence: CASSQIGTQGGNEQFF.

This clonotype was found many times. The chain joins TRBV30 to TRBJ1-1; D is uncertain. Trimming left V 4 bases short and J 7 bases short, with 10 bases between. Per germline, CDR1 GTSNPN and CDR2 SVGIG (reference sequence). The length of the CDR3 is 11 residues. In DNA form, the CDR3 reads TGTGCCTGGACCGGCAGTTATGAAGCTTTCTTT. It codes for CAWTGSYEAFF.

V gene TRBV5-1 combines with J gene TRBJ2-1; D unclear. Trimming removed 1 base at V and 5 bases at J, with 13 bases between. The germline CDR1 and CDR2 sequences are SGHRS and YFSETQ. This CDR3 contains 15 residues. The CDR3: CASSLLPGFNNEQFF. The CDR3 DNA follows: TGCGCCAGCAGCTTGCTCCCGGGTTTCAACAATGAGCAGTTCTTC.

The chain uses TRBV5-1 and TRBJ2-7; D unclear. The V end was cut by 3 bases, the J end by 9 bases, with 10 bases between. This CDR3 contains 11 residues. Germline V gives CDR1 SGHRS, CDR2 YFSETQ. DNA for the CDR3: TGCGCCAGCAGCTCAAGGACCCCGCAGTACTTC. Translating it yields CASSSRTPQYF.

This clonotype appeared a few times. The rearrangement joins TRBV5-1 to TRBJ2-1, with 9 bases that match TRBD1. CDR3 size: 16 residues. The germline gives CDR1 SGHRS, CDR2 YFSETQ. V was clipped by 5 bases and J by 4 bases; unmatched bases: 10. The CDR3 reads CASSLSGTGLYNEQFF. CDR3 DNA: TGCGCCAGCAGTTTATCTGGGACAGGGCTTTACAATGAGCAGTTCTTC.

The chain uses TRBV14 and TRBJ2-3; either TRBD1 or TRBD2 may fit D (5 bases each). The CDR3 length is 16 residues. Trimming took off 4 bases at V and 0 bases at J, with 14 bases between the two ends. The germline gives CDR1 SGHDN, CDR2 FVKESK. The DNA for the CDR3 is TGTGCCAGCAGCCGATTATCGGGACGCAGCACAGATACGCAGTATTTT. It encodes CASSRLSGRSTDTQYF.

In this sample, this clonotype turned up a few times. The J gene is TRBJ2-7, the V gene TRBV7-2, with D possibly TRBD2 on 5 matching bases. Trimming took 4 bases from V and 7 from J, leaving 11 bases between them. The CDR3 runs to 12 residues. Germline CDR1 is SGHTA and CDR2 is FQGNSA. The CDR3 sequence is CASSSQRQEQYF. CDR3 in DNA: TGTGCCAGCAGCTCTCAGCGGCAGGAGCAGTACTTC.

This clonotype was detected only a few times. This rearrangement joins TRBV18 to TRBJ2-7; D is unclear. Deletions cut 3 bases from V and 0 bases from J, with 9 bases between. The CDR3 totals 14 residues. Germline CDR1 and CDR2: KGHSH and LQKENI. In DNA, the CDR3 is TGTGCCAGCTCACCCGGCCGTGGCTCCTACGAGCAGTACGTC. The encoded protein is CASSPGRGSYEQYV.

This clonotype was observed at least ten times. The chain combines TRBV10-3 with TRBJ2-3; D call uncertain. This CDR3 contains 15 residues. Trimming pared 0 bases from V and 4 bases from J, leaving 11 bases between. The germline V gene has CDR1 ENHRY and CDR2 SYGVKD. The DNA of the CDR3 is TGTGCCATCAGTGAGTCCCTGGGTCTAGCAGATACGCAGTATTTT. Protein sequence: CAISESLGLADTQYF.

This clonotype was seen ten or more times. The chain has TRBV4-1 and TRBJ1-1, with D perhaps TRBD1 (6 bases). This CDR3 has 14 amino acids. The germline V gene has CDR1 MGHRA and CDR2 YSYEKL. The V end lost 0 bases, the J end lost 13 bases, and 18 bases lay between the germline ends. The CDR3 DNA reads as TGCGCCAGCAGCCAAGATGATTTCGGGGGCAGGAGTTTCTTT. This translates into CASSQDDFGGRSFF.

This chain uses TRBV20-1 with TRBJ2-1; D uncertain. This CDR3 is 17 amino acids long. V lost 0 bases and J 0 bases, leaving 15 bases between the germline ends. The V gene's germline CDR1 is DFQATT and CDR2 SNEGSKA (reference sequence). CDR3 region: CSARDKSSRSSYNEQFF. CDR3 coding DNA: TGCAGTGCTAGAGATAAAAGTAGCCGGAGCTCCTACAATGAGCAGTTCTTC.

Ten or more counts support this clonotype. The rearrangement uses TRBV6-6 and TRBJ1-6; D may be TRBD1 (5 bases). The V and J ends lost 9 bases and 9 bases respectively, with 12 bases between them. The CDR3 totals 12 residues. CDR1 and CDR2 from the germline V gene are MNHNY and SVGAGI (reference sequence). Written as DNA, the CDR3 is TGTGCCAGTTGGGGGAGGGGTTCACCCCTCCACTTT. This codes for CASWGRGSPLHF.

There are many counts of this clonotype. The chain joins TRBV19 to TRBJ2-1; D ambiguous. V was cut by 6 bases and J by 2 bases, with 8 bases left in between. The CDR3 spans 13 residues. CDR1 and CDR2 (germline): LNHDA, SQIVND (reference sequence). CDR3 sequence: CASRSAPYNEQFF. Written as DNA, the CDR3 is TGTGCCAGTAGGTCAGCGCCCTACAATGAGCAGTTCTTC.

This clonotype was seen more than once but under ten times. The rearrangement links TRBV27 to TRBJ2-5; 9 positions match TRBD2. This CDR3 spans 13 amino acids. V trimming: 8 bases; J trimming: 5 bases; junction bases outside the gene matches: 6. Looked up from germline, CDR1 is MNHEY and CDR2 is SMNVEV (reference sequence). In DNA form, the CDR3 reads TGTGCCAGCGATACTAGCGGGCGGGAGACCCAGTACTTC. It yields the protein CASDTSGRETQYF.

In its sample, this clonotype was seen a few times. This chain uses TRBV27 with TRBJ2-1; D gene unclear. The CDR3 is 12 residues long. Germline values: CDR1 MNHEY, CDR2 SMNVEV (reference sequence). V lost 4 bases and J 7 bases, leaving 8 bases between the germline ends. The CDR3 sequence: CASSSVRNEQFF. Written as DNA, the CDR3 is TGTGCCAGCAGTTCTGTGAGAAATGAGCAGTTCTTC.

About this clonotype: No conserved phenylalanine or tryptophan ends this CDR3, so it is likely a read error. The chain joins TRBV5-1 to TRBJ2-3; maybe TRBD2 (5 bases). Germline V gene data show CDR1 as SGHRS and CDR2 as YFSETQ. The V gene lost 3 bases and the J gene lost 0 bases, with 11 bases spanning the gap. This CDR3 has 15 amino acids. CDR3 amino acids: CASSSGVASTDTQYL. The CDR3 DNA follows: TGCGCCAGCAGCTCCGGGGTGGCTAGCACAGATACGCAGTATCTT.

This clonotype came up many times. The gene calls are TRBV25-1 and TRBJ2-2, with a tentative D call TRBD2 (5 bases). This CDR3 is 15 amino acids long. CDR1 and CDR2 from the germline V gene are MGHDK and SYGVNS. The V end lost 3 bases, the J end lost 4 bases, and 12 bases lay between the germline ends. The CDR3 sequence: CASSDRRGPTGELFF. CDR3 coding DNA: TGTGCCAGCAGTGATAGGCGAGGGCCCACCGGGGAGCTGTTTTTT.

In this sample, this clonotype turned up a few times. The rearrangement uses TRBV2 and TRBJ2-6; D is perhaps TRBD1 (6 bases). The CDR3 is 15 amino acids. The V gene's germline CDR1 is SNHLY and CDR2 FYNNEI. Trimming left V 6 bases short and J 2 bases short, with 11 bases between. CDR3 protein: CASRDDRTGANVLTF. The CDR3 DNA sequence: TGTGCCAGCAGGGATGACAGGACTGGGGCCAACGTCCTGACTTTC.

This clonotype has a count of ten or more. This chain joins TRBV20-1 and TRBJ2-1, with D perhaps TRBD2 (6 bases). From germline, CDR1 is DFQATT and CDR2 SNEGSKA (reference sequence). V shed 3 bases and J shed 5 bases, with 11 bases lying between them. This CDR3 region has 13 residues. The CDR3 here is CSASERANNEQFF. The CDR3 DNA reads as TGCAGTGCTAGTGAGCGGGCTAACAATGAGCAGTTCTTC.

The CDR3 DNA reads TGTGCCAGCAGCTTGGCCGGGGGGGCCCACGAGCAGTACGTC. Its translation: CASSLAGGAHEQYV. The rearrangement joins TRBV5-5 to TRBJ2-7, with 8 bases matching TRBD2. The germline V gene has CDR1 SGHKS and CDR2 YYEKEE (reference sequence). V shed 0 bases, J shed 5 bases, and the junction held 4 bases outside the gene matches. The length of the CDR3 is 14 residues.

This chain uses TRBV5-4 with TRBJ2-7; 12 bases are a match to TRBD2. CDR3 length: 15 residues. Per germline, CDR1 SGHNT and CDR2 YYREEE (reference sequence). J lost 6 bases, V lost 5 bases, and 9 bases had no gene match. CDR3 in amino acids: CASSPDPGLAGEQYV. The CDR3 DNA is TGTGCCAGCAGTCCGGACCCGGGACTAGCGGGCGAGCAGTACGTC.

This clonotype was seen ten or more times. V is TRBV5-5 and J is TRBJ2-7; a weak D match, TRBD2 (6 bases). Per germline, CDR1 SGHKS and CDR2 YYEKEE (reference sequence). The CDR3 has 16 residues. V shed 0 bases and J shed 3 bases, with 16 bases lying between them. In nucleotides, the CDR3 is TGTGCCAGCAGCTTGGATCCCCTCGCGGGAATCTACGAGCAGTACGTC. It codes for CASSLDPLAGIYEQYV.

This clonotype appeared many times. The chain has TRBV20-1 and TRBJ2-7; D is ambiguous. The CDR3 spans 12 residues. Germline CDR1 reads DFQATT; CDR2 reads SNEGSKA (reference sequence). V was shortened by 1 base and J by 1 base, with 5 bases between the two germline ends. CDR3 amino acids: CSARGASYEQYF. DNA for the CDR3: TGCAGTGCTAGAGGAGCTTCCTACGAGCAGTACTTC.

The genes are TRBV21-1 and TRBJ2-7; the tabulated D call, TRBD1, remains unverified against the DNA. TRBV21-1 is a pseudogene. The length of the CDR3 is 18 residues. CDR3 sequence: CASSKVGMTGAGTYEQYF. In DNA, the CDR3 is TGTGCCAGCAGCAAAGTAGGTATGACGGGGGCAGGAACCTACGAGCAGTACTTC.

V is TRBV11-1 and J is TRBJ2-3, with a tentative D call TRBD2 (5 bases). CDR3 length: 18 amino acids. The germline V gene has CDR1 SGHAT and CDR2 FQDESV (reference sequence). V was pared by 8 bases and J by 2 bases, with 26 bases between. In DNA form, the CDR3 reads TGTGCCAGCCCCCCCCAGCCCGGTGGCTGGAGGCCCACAGATACGCAGTATTTT. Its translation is CASPPQPGGWRPTDTQYF.

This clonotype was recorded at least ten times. CDR3 residues: CASSQVEGGLGEQFF. In DNA, the CDR3 is TGCGCCAGCAGCCAAGTGGAGGGAGGGCTCGGTGAGCAGTTCTTC. The V and J genes are TRBV4-1 and TRBJ2-1; 7 bases are shared with TRBD2. Germline CDR1 reads MGHRA; CDR2 reads YSYEKL. V trimming: 1 base; J trimming: 9 bases; junction bases outside the gene matches: 9. This CDR3 has 15 amino acids.